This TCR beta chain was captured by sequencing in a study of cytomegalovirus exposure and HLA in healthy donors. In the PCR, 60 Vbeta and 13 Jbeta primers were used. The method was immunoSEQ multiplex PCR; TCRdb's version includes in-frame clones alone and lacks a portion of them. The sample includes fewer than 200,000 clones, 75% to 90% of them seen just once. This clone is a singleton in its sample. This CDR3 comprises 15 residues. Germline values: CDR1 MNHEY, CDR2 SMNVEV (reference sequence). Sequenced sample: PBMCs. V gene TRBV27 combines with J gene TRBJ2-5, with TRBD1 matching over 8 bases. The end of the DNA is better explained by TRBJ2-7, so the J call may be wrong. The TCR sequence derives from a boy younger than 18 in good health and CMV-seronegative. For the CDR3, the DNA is TGTGCCAGCAGTCTTCCTGGACAGGGAGCCTACGAGCAGTACTTC. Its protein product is CASSLPGQGAYEQYF.